The T cell receptor (beta chain) under discussion was sequenced for a study of shared clonotypes between healthy human individuals (dated by TCRdb to 2020 to 2021). Describing the broader study: The cohort comprised two women and a few men aged 18 to 49 years. Per donor, three plates each were used for CD4 naive and CD4 memory, two for CD8 naive, and one for CD8 memory. To increase sequencing depth and limit assay-specific biases, TCR repertoire library preparation and sequencing were carried out by different laboratories using diverse techniques. Each donor's leukapheresis produced roughly between roughly 0.85 and 10 billion PBMCs. To estimate repertoire size and how much clonotypes are shared between individuals, the study performed deep sequencing of blood TCR repertoires from 4 to 6 healthy adults. What the research found in general, with its limitations: The genetic and exposure-history diversity represented was limited by the small number of donors. Compared with non-shared clonotypes, clonotypes shared by all four sorted-subset donors had higher generation probabilities. Naive subsets generally had larger estimated clonotype richness than memory subsets. Sampling was restricted to blood, and TCR repertoires in tissues likely differ from the TCR repertoires found in blood. Based on pairwise subsampling, the degree of clonotype sharing among donors was expected to be affected by sequencing depth. Rarefaction of sorted-subset datasets indicated incomplete sequencing despite the large sequencing depth. Approximately 4.8% of naive CD4, around 4% of naive CD8, 2.3% of memory CD4, and over 0.35% of memory CD8 clonotypes were shared across several donors.

V was cut back by 0 bases and J by 1 base, leaving a gap of 10 bases between them. The CDR3 starts with the cysteine, ends with the phenylalanine, and has 15 residues. Of the read, only the CDR3 DNA is kept; its 45 bases are in frame from base 1. Sequences SGHRS (CDR1) and YFSETQ (CDR2) are obtained from the germline V gene. The donors were healthy, HIV-negative adults with no recently reported acute infections or vaccinations. Every donor was a Caucasian adult living in Nashville, Tennessee, USA. CD4+ T cells were enriched through magnetic negative selection, after which naive cells were positively selected on CD45RA and the remaining negative fraction served as the memory subset. Blood was collected by leukapheresis, and PBMCs were isolated by Ficoll-Histopaque density gradient centrifugation and then cryopreserved in liquid nitrogen vapor phase. Analytical flow cytometry was used to check the purity and quantity of each magnetically sorted T cell population. Genomic DNA was isolated from every sorted fraction and measured by UV absorbance on a Nanodrop 2000c.

To note about this clone: Its antigen is unknown. Base qualities are not provided; no much larger clone lies one nucleotide away.

Using the deep immunoSEQ assay, TCR CDR3 regions were amplified from genomic DNA by multiplex PCR. Extracted genomic DNA from each cell subset was spread evenly across all wells of several immunoSEQ 96-well plates, with each plate serving as a replicate. For sorted subsets, each replicate PCR was loaded with around 220 ng genomic DNA, equivalent to 30,000 or so T cell genomes. Purified libraries were measured with a Qubit 3.0 fluorometer, size-checked on a Bioanalyzer 2100, and measured again with the KAPA Library Quantification kit. Each immunoSEQ 96-well plate was sequenced on its own single-read 150-cycle Illumina NextSeq 550 flow cell. From the authors' description of their analysis: The immunoSEQ output contained only junctional sequences without quality scores, so filtering could not match that applied to full-length reads. Sequences were annotated with PyIR, a Python wrapper for IgBLAST v1.9, and V/J genes and CDR3 were assigned using IMGT germline references. Any read was removed if the V/J assignment was weak (E-value above 1e-6), the CDR3 was missing, or the read contained stop codons, out-of-frame junctions, or ambiguous translated residues. V3J clonotypes were defined as sequences sharing the same inferred V gene, J gene, and CDR3 amino acid sequence. Percentage overlap between repertoires was calculated by dividing the number of shared unique clonotypes by the size of the smaller repertoire. Three approaches were used to assess repertoire richness: RTK rarefaction, the Chao1 estimator, and Recon v2.1 estimates of unobserved clonotypes. Generation probabilities were computed with OLGA for all TCRbeta clonotypes obtained by the gDNA method from a few donors. Sourced from immuneACCESS, this table was stored by TCRdb with only in-frame sequences that have V and J called. A share of the clones is absent; for the studies checked, an unresolved V gene accounts for under half, and the remainder has no known explanation. D and trimming come from the DNA, and the V and J calls and clone size come from that table. For this sample the table gives about 680,000 clones, of which about three quarters were detected only once. About 1.8% of the sample lies in the top ten.

Sequenced material: memory CD4+ T cells sorted from blood. Read against the paper, the sample's cell subset or site label means: CD45RA-negative fraction. The V and J segments used are TRBV5-1 and TRBJ2-5; a tentative D match to TRBD2 spans 5 bases. The origin of this receptor is a woman aged 25 to 45 in good health. The nucleotides are TGCGCCAGCAGCTTGGATCCGGGATCCCAAGAGACCCAGTACTTC. It codes for CASSLDPGSQETQYF.